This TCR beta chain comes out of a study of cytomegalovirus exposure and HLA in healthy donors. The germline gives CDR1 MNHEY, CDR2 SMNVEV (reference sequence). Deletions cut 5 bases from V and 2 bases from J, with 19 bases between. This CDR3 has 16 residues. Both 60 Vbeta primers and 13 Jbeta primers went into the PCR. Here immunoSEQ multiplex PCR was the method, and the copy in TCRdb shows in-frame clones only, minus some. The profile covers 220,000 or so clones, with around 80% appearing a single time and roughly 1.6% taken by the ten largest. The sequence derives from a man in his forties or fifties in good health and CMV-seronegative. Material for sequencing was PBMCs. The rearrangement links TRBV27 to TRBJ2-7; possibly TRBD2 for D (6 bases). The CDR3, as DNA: TGTGCCAGCAGTCCACCGGGACTCCTAGTTACCTACGAGCAGTACTTC. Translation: CASSPPGLLVTYEQYF.